This T cell receptor (beta chain) was captured in a study of cytotoxic CD8 clonotypes in ibrutinib-treated CLL. Study overall: Investigators collected response samples after a median roughly 12 months of treatment, range 6 to 36.

Study-wide points: Baseline clonality was higher than in age-matched healthy donors and moved in step with circulating CD8+ T-cell counts. Sustained-remission and progressing patients had different sampling times.

Profiled with immunoSEQ multiplex PCR; TCRdb holds only in-frame clones, not every one. The sample carries hundreds of thousands of clones, around three quarters recorded once. Trimming removed 0 bases from V and 7 bases from J; junction bases left unmatched: 12. The CDR3 consists of 17 residues. CDR1 and CDR2 from the germline V gene are SGDLS and YYNGEE. Concerning this clone itself: What it recognizes is unknown.

This TCR came from a human donor with chronic lymphocytic leukemia. The V and J genes are TRBV9 and TRBJ2-1; 8 nucleotides agree with TRBD1. The sample was PBMCs, taken after 24 months of ibrutinib treatment. CDR3 region: CASSVGFSRGRMNEQFF. In DNA, the CDR3 is TGTGCCAGCAGCGTAGGGTTTAGCAGGGGGCGCATGAATGAGCAGTTCTTC.